Listed below are T cell receptor beta chains from one sample, sequenced in a study of neurological immune-mediated disorders. TCRdb reprocessed the 5' RACE reads via MiXCR and lists one record per CDR3 protein. Among around 70,000 distinct CDR3 sequences listed, 4.5% to 5.5% were seen once. Sequenced: PBMCs. Receptors were obtained from a woman aged 70-85 years with multiple sclerosis. Both conserved end residues are part of each CDR3. A D gene is named only where the DNA matches it firmly. For some rows the clone size is stated as once, few or many, or as a class when expanded; others skip it.

TRBJ1-5	TRBD1	many	15	TRBV15	CATSRRDRAGQPQHF	TGTGCCACCAGCAGACGGGACAGGGCCGGACAGCCCCAGCATTTT
TRBJ2-3	TRBD2	many	14	TRBV20-1	CSATVAGVRNTQYF	TGCAGTGCTACGGTAGCGGGAGTCAGGAATACGCAGTATTTT
TRBJ1-3	TRBD1	many	16	TRBV9	CASSVGQGASGNTIYF	TGTGCCAGCAGCGTAGGGCAGGGGGCATCTGGAAACACCATATATTTT
TRBJ1-1	NA	many	14	TRBV7-2	CASRYTGQPTEAFF	TGTGCCAGCAGATACACCGGACAGCCCACTGAAGCTTTCTTT
TRBJ2-1	NA	many	13	TRBV7-9	CASKGVYYNEQFF	TGTGCCAGCAAGGGTGTCTACTACAATGAGCAGTTCTTC
TRBJ2-2	NA	many	15	TRBV6-5	CASTGRPRNTGELFF	TGTGCCAGCACCGGCCGGCCCCGGAACACCGGGGAGCTGTTTTTT
TRBJ1-1	NA	many	13	TRBV6-5	CASSYGQNTEAFF	TGTGCCAGCAGTTACGGGCAGAACACTGAAGCTTTCTTT
TRBJ1-5	NA	many	15	TRBV7-9	CASSLGFEGTQPQHF	TGTGCCAGCAGCTTAGGATTCGAGGGGACCCAGCCCCAGCATTTT
TRBJ2-5	NA	many	12	TRBV12-5	CASGLVEETQYF	TGTGCTAGTGGTTTGGTTGAAGAGACCCAGTACTTC
TRBJ2-7	NA	few	13	TRBV7-9	CASSLTPRYEQYF	TGTGCCAGCAGCTTAACGCCCCGCTACGAGCAGTACTTC
TRBJ2-2	TRBD1	many	13	TRBV20-1	CSARDRNTGELFF	TGCAGTGCTCGGGACAGGAACACCGGGGAGCTGTTTTTT
TRBJ2-1	TRBD2	many	16	TRBV12-3/TRBV12-4	CASSAKGLAAYNEQFF	TGTGCCAGCAGTGCCAAAGGGCTAGCGGCCTACAATGAGCAGTTCTTC
TRBJ2-6	NA	many	15	TRBV5-1	CASSAGASGANVLTF	TGCGCCAGCAGCGCAGGGGCTTCAGGGGCCAACGTCCTGACTTTC
TRBJ2-7	TRBD1	few	15	TRBV20-1	CSASPPGRGRYEQYF	TGCAGTGCTAGTCCCCCCGGCAGGGGGCGGTACGAGCAGTACTTC
TRBJ2-6	NA	many	15	TRBV6-2/TRBV6-3	CASSSRSSGANVLTF	TGTGCCAGCAGTTCCCGGAGCTCTGGGGCCAACGTCCTGACTTTC
TRBJ2-6	TRBD1	many	17	TRBV5-1	CASKPGQGNTGANVLTF	TGCGCCAGCAAGCCGGGACAGGGGAATACTGGGGCCAACGTCCTGACTTTC
TRBJ1-2	TRBD1	few	15	TRBV7-9	CASSKQGYLNYGYTF	TGTGCCAGCAGCAAACAGGGGTACTTGAACTATGGCTACACCTTC
TRBJ1-5	NA	many	13	TRBV27	CASSSEGYQPQHF	TGTGCCAGCAGTTCCGAAGGTTATCAGCCCCAGCATTTT
TRBJ2-7	NA	NA	16	TRBV18	CASSLGTAEGGYEQYF	TGTGCCAGCTCACTCGGGACAGCGGAGGGAGGCTACGAGCAGTACTTC
TRBJ2-1	NA	many	15	TRBV5-1	CASSLEGGSYNEQFF	TGCGCCAGCAGCTTGGAGGGGGGGTCCTACAATGAGCAGTTCTTC
TRBJ1-4	NA	many	14	TRBV28	CASSSGLASEKLFF	TGTGCCAGCAGTTCTGGACTAGCCAGTGAAAAACTGTTTTTT
TRBJ2-5	NA	many	15	TRBV6-5	CASSYGGASRETQYF	TGTGCCAGCAGTTACGGAGGGGCTAGCAGGGAGACCCAGTACTTC
TRBJ1-5	TRBD1	NA	14	TRBV20-1	CSAGEPQGVQPQHF	TGCAGTGCCGGGGAACCGCAGGGGGTTCAGCCCCAGCATTTT
TRBJ2-5	NA	many	17	TRBV14	CASSQDEAGLGQETQYF	TGTGCCAGCAGCCAAGATGAGGCAGGTCTGGGTCAAGAGACCCAGTACTTC
TRBJ2-1	TRBD2	NA	15	TRBV6-6	CASTGLAGFYNEQFF	TGTGCCAGCACCGGACTAGCGGGATTCTACAATGAGCAGTTCTTC
TRBJ2-3	NA	many	16	TRBV27	CASSQRGFGSTDTQYF	TGTGCCAGCAGTCAGCGCGGCTTCGGGAGCACAGATACGCAGTATTTT
TRBJ2-1	NA	many	13	TRBV6-2/TRBV6-3	CASSWDGGNEQFF	TGTGCCAGCAGTTGGGATGGGGGCAATGAGCAGTTCTTC
TRBJ1-2	NA	many	15	TRBV7-2	CASSLNQRANYGYTF	TGTGCCAGCAGCTTAAATCAGAGAGCTAACTATGGCTACACCTTC
TRBJ2-1	TRBD2	many	16	TRBV15	CATSQGPSGGYNEQFF	TGTGCCACCAGCCAGGGGCCCAGCGGGGGATACAATGAGCAGTTCTTC
TRBJ2-1	TRBD2	once	16	TRBV18	CASSPSASGVYNEQFF	TGTGCCAGCTCACCATCGGCTAGCGGGGTCTACAATGAGCAGTTCTTC
TRBJ1-2	NA	NA	16	TRBV2	CASSDRRQKPYYGYTF	TGTGCCAGCAGTGATAGGAGGCAGAAACCCTATTATGGCTACACCTTC
TRBJ2-7	NA	many	13	TRBV27	CASSGGAGYEQYF	TGTGCCAGCAGTGGGGGGGCGGGCTACGAGCAGTACTTC
TRBJ2-3	TRBD2	many	18	TRBV7-3	CASSLVASGSGGTDTQYF	TGTGCCAGCAGCTTAGTCGCTAGCGGGAGTGGGGGCACAGATACGCAGTATTTT
TRBJ1-5	TRBD1	NA	17	TRBV2	CASSDQPGGSLNQPQHF	TGTGCCAGCAGTGACCAACCAGGGGGTTCCCTGAATCAGCCCCAGCATTTT
TRBJ2-3	TRBD2	NA	15	TRBV7-9	CASRETSGSTDTQYF	TGTGCCAGCAGAGAAACTAGCGGGAGCACAGATACGCAGTATTTT
TRBJ2-2	NA	many	15	TRBV20-1	CSAREERANTGELFF	TGCAGTGCTAGAGAGGAGCGGGCGAACACCGGGGAGCTGTTTTTT
TRBJ2-7	NA	many	16	TRBV7-9	CASSVGYLQGDNEQYF	TGTGCCAGCAGCGTAGGCTATTTACAGGGAGATAACGAGCAGTACTTC
TRBJ2-1	NA	many	18	TRBV7-6	CASSLAPRQQSSYNEQFF	TGTGCCAGCAGCTTAGCGCCCCGACAGCAGAGCTCCTACAATGAGCAGTTCTTC